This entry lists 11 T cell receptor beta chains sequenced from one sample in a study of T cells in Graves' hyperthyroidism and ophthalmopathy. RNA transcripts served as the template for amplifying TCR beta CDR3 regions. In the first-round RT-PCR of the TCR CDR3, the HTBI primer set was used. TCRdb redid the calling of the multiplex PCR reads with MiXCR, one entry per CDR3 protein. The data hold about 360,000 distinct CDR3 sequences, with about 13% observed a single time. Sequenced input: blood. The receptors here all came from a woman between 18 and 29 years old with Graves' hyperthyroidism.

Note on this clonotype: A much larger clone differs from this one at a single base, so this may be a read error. In DNA, the CDR3 is TGTGCCAGCACCCCCCCGGACAGCGCGACGGACGAGCAGTGCTTC. Its protein is CASTPPDSATDEQCF. The rearrangement joins TRBV6-1 to TRBJ2-7, with a tentative D call TRBD1 (6 bases). The CDR3 is made up of 15 amino acids. Germline CDR1 is MNHNS and CDR2 is SASEGT.

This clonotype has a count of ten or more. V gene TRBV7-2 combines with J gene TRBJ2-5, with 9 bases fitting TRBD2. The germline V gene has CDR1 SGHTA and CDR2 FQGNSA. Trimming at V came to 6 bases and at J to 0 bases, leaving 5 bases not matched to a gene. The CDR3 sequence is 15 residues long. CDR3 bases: TGTGCCAGCAGGAAAAGCGGGAGGTACCAAGAGACCCAGTACTTC. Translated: CASRKSGRYQETQYF.

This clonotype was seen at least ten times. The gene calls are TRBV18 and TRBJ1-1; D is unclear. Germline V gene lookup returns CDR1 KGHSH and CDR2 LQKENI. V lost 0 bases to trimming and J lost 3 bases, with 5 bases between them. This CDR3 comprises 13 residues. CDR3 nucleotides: TGTGCCAGCTCACCACCGCAGGACACTGAAGCTTTCTTT. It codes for CASSPPQDTEAFF.

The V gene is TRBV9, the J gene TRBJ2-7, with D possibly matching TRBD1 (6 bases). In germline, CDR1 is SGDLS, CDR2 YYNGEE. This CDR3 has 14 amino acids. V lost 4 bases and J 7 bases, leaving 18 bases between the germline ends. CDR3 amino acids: CASSQEDSFREQYF. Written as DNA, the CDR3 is TGTGCCAGCAGCCAAGAGGACAGCTTCAGGGAGCAGTACTTC.

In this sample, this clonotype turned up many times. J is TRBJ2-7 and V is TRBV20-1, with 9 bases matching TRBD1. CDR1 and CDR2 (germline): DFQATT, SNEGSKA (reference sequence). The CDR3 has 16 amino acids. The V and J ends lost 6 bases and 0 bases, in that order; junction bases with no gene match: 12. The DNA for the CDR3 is TGCAGTGCCCCTGTTCTAGGGGACAGGGACTCCTACGAGCAGTACTTC. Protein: CSAPVLGDRDSYEQYF.

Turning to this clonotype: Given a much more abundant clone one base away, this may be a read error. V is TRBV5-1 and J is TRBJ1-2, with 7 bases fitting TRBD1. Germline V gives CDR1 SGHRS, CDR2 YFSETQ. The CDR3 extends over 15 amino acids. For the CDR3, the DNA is TGCGCCAGCAGCGGAACGGGACAGCCTAACTATGGCTACATCTTC. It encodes CASSGTGQPNYGYIF.

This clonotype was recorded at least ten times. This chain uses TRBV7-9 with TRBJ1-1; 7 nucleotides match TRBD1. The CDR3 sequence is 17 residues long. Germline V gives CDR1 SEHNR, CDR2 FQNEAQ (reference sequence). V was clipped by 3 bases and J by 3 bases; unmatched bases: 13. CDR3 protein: CASSFTLGQAIYTEAFF. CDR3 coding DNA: TGTGCCAGCAGCTTCACGCTAGGACAGGCTATTTACACTGAAGCTTTCTTT.

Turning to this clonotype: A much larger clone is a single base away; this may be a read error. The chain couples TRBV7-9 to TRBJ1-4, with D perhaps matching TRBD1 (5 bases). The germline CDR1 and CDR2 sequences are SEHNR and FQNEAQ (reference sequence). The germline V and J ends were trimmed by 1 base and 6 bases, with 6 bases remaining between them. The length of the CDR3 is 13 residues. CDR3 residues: CASSLGQYEKLFF. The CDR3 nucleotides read TGTGCCAGCAGCTTAGGACAGTATGAAAAACTGTTTTTT.

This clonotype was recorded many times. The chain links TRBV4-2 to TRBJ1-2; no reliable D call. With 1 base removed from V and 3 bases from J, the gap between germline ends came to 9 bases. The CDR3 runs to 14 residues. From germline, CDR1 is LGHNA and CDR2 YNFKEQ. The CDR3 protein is CASSQGATYYGYTF. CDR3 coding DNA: TGTGCCAGCAGCCAAGGAGCCACTTACTATGGCTACACCTTC.

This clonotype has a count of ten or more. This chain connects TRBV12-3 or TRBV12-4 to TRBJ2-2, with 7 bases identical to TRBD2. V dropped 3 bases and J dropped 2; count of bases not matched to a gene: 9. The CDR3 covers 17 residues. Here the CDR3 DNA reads TGTGCCAGCAGTTTCGACCAGCGGGGACCCAACACCGGGGAGCTGTTTTTT. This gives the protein CASSFDQRGPNTGELFF.

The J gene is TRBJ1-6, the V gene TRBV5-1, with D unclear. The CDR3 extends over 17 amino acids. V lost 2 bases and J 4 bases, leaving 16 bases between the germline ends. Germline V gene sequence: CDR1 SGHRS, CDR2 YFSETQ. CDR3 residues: CASSLGRGGLYNSPLHF. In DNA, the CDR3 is TGCGCCAGCAGCTTAGGGCGAGGCGGACTGTATAATTCACCCCTCCACTTT.